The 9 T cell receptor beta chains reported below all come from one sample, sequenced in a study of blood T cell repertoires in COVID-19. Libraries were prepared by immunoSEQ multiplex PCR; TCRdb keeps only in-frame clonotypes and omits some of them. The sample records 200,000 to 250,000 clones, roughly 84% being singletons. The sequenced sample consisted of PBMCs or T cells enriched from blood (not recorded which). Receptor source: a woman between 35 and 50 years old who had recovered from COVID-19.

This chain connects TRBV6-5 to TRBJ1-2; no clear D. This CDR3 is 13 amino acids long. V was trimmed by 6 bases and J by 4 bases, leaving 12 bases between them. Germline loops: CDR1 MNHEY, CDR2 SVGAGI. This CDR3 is CASRMNSGYGYTF. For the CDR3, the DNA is TGTGCCAGCAGGATGAATTCCGGCTATGGCTACACCTTC.

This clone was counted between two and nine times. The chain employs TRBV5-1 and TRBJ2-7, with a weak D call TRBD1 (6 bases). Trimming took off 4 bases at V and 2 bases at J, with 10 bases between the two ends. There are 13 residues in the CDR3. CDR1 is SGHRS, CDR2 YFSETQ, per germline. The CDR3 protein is CASSQYRAYEQYF. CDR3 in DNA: TGCGCCAGCAGCCAATACAGGGCCTACGAGCAGTACTTC.

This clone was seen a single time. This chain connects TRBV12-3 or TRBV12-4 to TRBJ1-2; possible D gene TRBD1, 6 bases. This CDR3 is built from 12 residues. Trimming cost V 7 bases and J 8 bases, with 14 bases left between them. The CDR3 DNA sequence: TGTGCCAGCACCACCACAGGGAAAGGCTACACCTTC. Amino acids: CASTTTGKGYTF.

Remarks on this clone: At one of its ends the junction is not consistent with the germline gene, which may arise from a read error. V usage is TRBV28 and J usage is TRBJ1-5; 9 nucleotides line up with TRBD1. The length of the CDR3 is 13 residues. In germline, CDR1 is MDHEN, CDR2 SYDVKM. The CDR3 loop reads CLTGGGGNQPQHF. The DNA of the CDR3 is TGCTTGACAGGGGGAGGCGGGAATCAGCCCCAGCATTTT.

Here the CDR3 DNA reads TGTGCCAGCCGTAGGGGATACACCGGGGAGCTGTTTTTT. Translating it yields CASRRGYTGELFF. The chain combines TRBV6-5 with TRBJ2-2, with D possibly being TRBD1 (5 bases). Germline CDR1 and CDR2: MNHEY and SVGAGI. This CDR3 is 13 amino acids long. V lost 8 bases, J lost 3 bases, and 10 bases lay in between.

The CDR3 DNA is TGCGCCAGCAGTCATCCGTGGCTGGAACAGGGGATCCACGAGCAGTACGTC. Translating it yields CASSHPWLEQGIHEQYV. The rearrangement uses TRBV23-1 and TRBJ2-7; TRBD1 matches 7 bases. TRBV23-1 is sorted into the ORF group, with uncertain function. Germline trimming cut 3 bases from V and 5 bases from J; bases unmatched to any gene: 16. The CDR3 consists of 17 residues.

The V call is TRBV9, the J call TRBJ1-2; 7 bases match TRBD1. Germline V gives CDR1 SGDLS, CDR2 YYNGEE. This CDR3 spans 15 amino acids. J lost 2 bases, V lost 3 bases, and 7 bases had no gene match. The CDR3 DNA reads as TGTGCCAGCAGCGGACAGGGAATCGCCAACTATGGCTACACCTTC. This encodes CASSGQGIANYGYTF.

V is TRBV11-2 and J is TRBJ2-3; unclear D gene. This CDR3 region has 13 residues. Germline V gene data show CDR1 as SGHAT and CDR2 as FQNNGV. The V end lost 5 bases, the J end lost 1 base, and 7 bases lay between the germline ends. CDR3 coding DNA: TGTGCCAGCAGCATCCAGGGCACAGATACGCAGTATTTT. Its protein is CASSIQGTDTQYF.

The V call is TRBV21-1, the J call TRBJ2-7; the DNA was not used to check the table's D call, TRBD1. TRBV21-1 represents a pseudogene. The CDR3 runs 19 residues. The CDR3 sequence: CASPQGPPTPGRTGYEQYV. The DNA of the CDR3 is TGTGCCAGCCCCCAAGGTCCCCCCACCCCTGGTCGGACAGGCTACGAGCAGTACGTC.